The TCR beta chain described here comes from a study of T cells in localized non-small cell lung cancer. This clone is classed as medium-sized. Its antigen is unidentified. Study findings and constraints: In adjacent lung, a median roughly 56 of the top 100 tumor clones were found. Uninvolved adjacent lung showed higher T cell clonality than tumor. Longer overall survival associated with higher blood T cell density; shorter survival with higher adjacent-lung clonality.

The V gene's germline CDR1 is SGHNT and CDR2 YENEEA. The CDR3 runs 15 residues. V was pared by 3 bases and J by 6 bases, with 8 bases of the junction left unmatched. Here immunoSEQ multiplex PCR was the method, and the copy in TCRdb shows in-frame clones only, minus some. The profile shows several thousand clones, approximately 15% of them singletons. The source was normal lung tissue next to the tumor, collected before any cancer treatment. This chain uses TRBV11-3 with TRBJ1-5; 7 nucleotides match TRBD1. The sequence came from a male donor at least 60 years old with stage II squamous cell lung carcinoma. CDR3 in DNA: TGTGCCAGCAGCTTGGGAGACAGGGCGGGTCAGCCCCAGCATTTT. Its protein is CASSLGDRAGQPQHF.